This record looks at one TCR beta chain sequence and its context. Its antigen is undetermined. The junction shows a germline mismatch at one end, possibly a read error. Total RNA (around 0.45 ug) served as template for TCR beta cDNA synthesis primed by a constant-region primer. Nested multiplex PCR, run for three rounds with slightly modified ARM-PCR, yielded TCR beta libraries. Investigators reported that the first two PCR rounds, at 9 to 11 cycles each, used TRBV1-TRBV30 forward primers with a C-beta reverse primer. TCRdb recomputed calls from the multiplex PCR reads with MiXCR, one row per CDR3 protein. The profile shows more than 100,000 distinct CDR3 sequences, around 65% of them singletons. This entry comes from a study of tumor-infiltrating lymphocytes in primary liver carcinoma. Study-wide context: The cohort included men and women aged 30 to 69 years. Each of the growths was stage T1-T3 N0M0, extending about 4.2 to 11 cm across.

The CDR3 has 15 residues. Germline V CDR1 and CDR2: MNHEY, SVGAGI. DNA and RNA were both co-extracted from approximately 22-30 mg of bulk tissue that had not been sorted. Whole-study results and caveats: Significantly larger top-250-clone fractions were found in tumors than in blood (p = 0.039). For tumor-adjacent and tumor-blood pairs, overlap was less than that seen for tumor region pairs.

The clonotype originates from an older woman with primary liver carcinoma and hepatitis B virus infection. The specimen was tumor-adjacent normal liver tissue. The V gene is TRBV6-5, the J gene TRBJ2-2; maybe TRBD2 (5 bases). In nucleotides, the CDR3 is TGTGCCAGCAGAGGAAGAGGGTTGAACACCGTGGAGCTGTTTTTT. Translation: CASRGRGLNTVELFF.